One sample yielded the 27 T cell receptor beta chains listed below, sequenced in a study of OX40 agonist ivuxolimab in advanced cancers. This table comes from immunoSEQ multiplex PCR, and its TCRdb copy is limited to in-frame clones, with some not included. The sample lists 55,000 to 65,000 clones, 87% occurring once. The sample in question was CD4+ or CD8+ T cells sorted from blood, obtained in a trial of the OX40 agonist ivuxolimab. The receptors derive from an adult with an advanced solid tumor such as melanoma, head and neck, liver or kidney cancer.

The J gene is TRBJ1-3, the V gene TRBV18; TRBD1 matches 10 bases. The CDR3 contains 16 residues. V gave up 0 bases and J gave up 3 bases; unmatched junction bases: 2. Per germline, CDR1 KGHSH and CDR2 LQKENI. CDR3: CASSPPGTGVGNTIYF. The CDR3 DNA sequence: TGTGCCAGCTCACCACCTGGGACAGGGGTTGGAAACACCATATATTTT.

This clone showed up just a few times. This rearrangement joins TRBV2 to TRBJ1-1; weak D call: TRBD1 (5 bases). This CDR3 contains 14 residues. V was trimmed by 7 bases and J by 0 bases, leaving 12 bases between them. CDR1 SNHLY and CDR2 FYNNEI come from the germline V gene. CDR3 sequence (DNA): TGTGCCAGCAACCCCCAGGGAGTGAACACTGAAGCTTTCTTT. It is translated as CASNPQGVNTEAFF.

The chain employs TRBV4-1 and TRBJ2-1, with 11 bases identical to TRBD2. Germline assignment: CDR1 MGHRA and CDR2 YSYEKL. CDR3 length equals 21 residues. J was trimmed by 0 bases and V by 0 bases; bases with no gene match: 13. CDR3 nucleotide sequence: TGCGCCAGCAGCCAAGATGGCGTTCTAGCGGGGGGCCGTAGCTCCTACAATGAGCAGTTCTTC. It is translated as CASSQDGVLAGGRSSYNEQFF.

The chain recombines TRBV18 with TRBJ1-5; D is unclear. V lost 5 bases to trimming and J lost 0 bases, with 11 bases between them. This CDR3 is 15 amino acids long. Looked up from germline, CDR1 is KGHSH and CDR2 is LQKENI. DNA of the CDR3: TGTGCCAGCTCATCGATAGGGAATAGCAATCAGCCCCAGCATTTT. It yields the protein CASSSIGNSNQPQHF.

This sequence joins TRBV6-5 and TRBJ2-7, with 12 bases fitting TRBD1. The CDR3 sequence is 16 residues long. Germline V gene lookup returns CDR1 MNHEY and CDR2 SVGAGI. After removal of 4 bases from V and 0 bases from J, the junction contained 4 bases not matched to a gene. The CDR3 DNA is TGTGCCAGCAGTTGGGGACAGGGGGCTAGCTCCTACGAGCAGTACTTC. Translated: CASSWGQGASSYEQYF.

CDR3 DNA: TGTGCCAGCTCACACTACGACCGAGGCGCTGAAGCTTTCTTT. Amino acids: CASSHYDRGAEAFF. The chain uses TRBV18 and TRBJ1-1; D is undetermined. The CDR3 is 14 amino acids. Germline V CDR1 and CDR2: KGHSH, LQKENI. The V gene lost 4 bases and the J gene lost 6 bases, with 15 bases spanning the gap.

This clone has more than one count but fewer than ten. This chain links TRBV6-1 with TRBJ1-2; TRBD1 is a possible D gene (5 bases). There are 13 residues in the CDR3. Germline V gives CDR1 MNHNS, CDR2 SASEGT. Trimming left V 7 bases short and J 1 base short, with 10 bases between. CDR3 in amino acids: CASMWGDNYGYTF. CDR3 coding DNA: TGTGCCAGCATGTGGGGGGATAACTATGGCTACACCTTC.

The CDR3 nucleotides read TGCGCCAGCAGCGACAAGGCGGATTTTATACATACAGATACGCAGTATTTT. Translated, it gives CASSDKADFIHTDTQYF. The chain joins TRBV10-1 to TRBJ2-3, with D unresolved. The CDR3 runs 17 residues. CDR1 WNHNN and CDR2 SYGVQD come from the germline V gene (reference sequence). The V and J ends lost 6 bases and 3 bases respectively, with 22 bases between them.

The CDR3 is CASSPWTGLNTEAFF. The CDR3, as DNA: TGTGCCAGCAGCCCATGGACAGGGTTGAACACTGAAGCTTTCTTT. The chain uses TRBV7-2 and TRBJ1-1; 8 bases agree with TRBD1. Germline V CDR1 and CDR2: SGHTA, FQGNSA. CDR3 size: 15 residues. The V and J ends lost 5 bases and 0 bases, in that order; junction bases with no gene match: 5.

The DNA for the CDR3 is TGTGCCAGCAGCTCGGGGGGAGGGGATCCTTACGAGCAGTACTTC. This translates into CASSSGGGDPYEQYF. The J gene is TRBJ2-7, the V gene TRBV28, with 7 nucleotides matching TRBD2. Germline V gives CDR1 MDHEN, CDR2 SYDVKM. Germline trimming cut 6 bases from V and 4 bases from J; bases unmatched to any gene: 12. The CDR3 is 15 amino acids.

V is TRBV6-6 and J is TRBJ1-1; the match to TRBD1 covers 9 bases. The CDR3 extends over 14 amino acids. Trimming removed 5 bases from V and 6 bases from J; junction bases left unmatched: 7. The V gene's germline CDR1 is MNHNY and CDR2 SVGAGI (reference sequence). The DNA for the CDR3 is TGTGCCAGCAGTCAGACAGGGGGGTTCGCTGAAGCTTTCTTT. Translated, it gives CASSQTGGFAEAFF.

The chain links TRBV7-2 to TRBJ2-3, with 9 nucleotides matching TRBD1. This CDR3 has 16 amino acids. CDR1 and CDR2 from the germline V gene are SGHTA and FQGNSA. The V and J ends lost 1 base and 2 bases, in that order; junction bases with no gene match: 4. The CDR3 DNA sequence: TGTGCCAGCAGCTTAGTCACAGGGGGCTTCACAGATACGCAGTATTTT. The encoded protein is CASSLVTGGFTDTQYF.

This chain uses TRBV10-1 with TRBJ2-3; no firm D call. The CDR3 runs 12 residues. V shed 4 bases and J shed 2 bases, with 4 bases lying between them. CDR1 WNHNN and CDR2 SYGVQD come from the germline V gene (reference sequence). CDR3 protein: CASSGYTDTQYF. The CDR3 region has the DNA TGCGCCAGCAGTGGCTACACAGATACGCAGTATTTT.

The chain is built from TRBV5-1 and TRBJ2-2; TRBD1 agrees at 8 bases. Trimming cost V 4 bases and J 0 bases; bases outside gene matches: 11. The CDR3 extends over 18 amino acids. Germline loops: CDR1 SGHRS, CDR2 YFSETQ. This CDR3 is CASSLRDRPTANTGELFF. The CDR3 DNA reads TGCGCCAGCAGCCTCAGGGACAGGCCCACCGCGAACACCGGGGAGCTGTTTTTT.

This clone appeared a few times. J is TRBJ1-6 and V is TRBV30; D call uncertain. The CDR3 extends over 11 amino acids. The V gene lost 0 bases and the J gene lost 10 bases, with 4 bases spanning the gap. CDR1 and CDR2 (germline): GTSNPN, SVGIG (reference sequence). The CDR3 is CAWSVGSPLHF. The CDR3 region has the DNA TGTGCCTGGAGTGTGGGATCACCCCTCCACTTT.

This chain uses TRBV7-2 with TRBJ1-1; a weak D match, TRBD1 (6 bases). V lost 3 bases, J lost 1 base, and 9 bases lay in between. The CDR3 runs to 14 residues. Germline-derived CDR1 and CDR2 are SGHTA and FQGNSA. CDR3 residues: CASSLGHWNTEAFF. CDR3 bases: TGTGCCAGCAGCTTGGGACATTGGAACACTGAAGCTTTCTTT.

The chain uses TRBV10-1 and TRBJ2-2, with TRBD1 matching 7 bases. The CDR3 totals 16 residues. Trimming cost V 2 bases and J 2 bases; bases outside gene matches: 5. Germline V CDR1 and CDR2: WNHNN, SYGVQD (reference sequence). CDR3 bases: TGCGCCAGCAGTGAGGAGGGGGCCCCAAACACCGGGGAGCTGTTTTTT. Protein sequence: CASSEEGAPNTGELFF.

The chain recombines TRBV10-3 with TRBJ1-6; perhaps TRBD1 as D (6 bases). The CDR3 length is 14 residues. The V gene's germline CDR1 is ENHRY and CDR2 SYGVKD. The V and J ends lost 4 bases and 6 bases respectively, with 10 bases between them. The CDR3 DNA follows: TGTGCCATCAGTGCGGCACAGGGTAATTCACCCCTCCACTTT. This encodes CAISAAQGNSPLHF.

In DNA form, the CDR3 reads TGCGCCAGCAGCCCGGACATAGCCTACAATGAGCAGTTCTTC. Protein product: CASSPDIAYNEQFF. The genes are TRBV5-1 and TRBJ2-1; maybe TRBD1 (5 bases). The germline V gene has CDR1 SGHRS and CDR2 YFSETQ. Between the trimmed V and J ends, which lost 4 bases and 2 bases, there was a span of 10 bases. There are 14 residues in the CDR3. Filled out from reference TRBV5-1 and TRBJ2-1, the complete variable domain reads KAGVTQTPRYLIKTRGQQVTLSCSPISGHRSVSWYQQTPGQGLQFLFEYFSETQRNKGNFPGRFSGRQFSNSRSEMNVSTLELGDSALYLCASSPDIAYNEQFFGPGTRLTVL.

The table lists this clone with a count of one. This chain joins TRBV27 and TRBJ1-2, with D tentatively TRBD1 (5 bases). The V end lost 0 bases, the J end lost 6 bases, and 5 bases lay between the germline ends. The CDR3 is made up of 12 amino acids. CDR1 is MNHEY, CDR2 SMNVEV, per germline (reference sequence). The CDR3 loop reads CASSLSGDGYTF. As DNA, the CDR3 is TGTGCCAGCAGTTTATCAGGGGATGGCTACACCTTC.

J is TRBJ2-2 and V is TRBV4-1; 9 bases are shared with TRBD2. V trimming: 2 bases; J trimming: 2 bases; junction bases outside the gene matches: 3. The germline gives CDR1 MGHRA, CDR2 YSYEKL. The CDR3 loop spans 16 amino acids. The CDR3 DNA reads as TGCGCCAGCAGCCAAACGACTAGCGGAAACACCGGGGAGCTGTTTTTT. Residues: CASSQTTSGNTGELFF.

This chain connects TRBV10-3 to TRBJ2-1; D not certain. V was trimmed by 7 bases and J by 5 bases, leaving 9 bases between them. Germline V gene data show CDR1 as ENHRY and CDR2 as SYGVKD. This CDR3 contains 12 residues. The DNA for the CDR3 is TGTGCCATCACAAGTTCTAACAATGAGCAGTTCTTC. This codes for CAITSSNNEQFF.

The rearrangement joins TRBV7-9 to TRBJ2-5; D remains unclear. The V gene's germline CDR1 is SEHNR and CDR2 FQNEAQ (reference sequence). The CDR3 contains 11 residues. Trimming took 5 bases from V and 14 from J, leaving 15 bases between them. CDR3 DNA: TGTGCCAGCAGCCTCACCGAATATCGATACTTC. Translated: CASSLTEYRYF.

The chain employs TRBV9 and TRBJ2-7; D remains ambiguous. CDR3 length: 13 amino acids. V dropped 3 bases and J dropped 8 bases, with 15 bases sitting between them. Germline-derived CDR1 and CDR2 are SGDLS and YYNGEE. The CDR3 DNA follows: TGTGCCAGCAGCGCGCCTCTCAGCGAGAAGCAGTACTTC. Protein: CASSAPLSEKQYF.

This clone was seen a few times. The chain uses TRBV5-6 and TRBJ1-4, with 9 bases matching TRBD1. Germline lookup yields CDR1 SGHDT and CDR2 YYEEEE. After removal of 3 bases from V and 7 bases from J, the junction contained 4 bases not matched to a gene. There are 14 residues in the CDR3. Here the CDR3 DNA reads TGTGCCAGCAGCTCACGGACAGGGGTTGAAAAACTGTTTTTT. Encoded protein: CASSSRTGVEKLFF.

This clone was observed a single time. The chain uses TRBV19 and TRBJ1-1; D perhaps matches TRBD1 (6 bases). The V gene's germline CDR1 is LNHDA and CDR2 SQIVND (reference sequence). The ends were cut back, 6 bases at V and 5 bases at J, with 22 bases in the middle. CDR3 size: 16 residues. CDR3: CASRLRGGRGRTEAFF. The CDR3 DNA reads TGTGCCAGTAGGCTCCGCGGGGGGCGAGGAAGGACTGAAGCTTTCTTT.

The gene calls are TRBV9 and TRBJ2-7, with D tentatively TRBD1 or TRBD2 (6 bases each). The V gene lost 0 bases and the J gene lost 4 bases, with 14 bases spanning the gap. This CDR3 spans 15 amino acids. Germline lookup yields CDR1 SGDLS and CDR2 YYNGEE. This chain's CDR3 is CASSVEGGGMYEQYF. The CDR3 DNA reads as TGTGCCAGCAGCGTAGAAGGGGGAGGAATGTACGAGCAGTACTTC.